The clone carrying this T cell receptor beta chain was recorded only once. Its antigen is unknown. V lost 3 bases, J lost 5 bases, and 10 bases lay in between. The CDR3 sequence is 13 residues long. Germline CDR1 SEHNR, CDR2 FQNEAQ (reference sequence). The sample originates from a study of shared clonotypes between healthy human individuals. Whole-study findings and limits: Generally, naive subsets (rather than memory subsets) showed larger estimated richness.

The repertoire was sequenced with immunoSEQ multiplex PCR; TCRdb's copy has only in-frame clones and lacks some. The sample has 2 million to 2.5 million clones; nearly 97% are singletons. The chain recombines TRBV7-9 with TRBJ2-5; D unclear. This receptor was taken from a man aged 18 to 30 in good health. The sequenced sample was naive CD4+ T cells sorted from blood. Subset meaning: CD45RA+ positively selected. The DNA of the CDR3 is TGTGCCAGCAGCTTCTGGGAAGGGGAGACCCAGTACTTC. Translating gives CASSFWEGETQYF.